What follows are 22 T cell receptor beta chains derived from one specimen sequenced in a study of T-cell reconstitution after alpha-beta-depleted transplantation in children. Unique molecular identifiers were used in preparing the TCRbeta library. TCRdb analysed the PCR reads with MiXCR anew, one entry per CDR3 protein. The repertoire has 280,000 or so distinct CDR3 sequences, roughly 10% of them found once; the top ten carry less than 25%. The input for sequencing was peripheral blood, taken 180 days after TCRalphabeta/CD19-depleted stem cell transplant. The receptors were gathered from a male patient between 2 and 15 years old who had a stem cell transplant for chronic granulomatous disease, so the T cells may come from the graft donor.

This clonotype was detected many times. The rearrangement links TRBV4-2 to TRBJ2-2; TRBD2 matches at 9 bases. The CDR3 consists of 18 residues. V lost 0 bases to trimming and J lost 5 bases; unmatched junction nucleotides: 10. Germline CDR1 LGHNA, CDR2 YNFKEQ. CDR3: CASSQDLVGGGGTGELFF. CDR3 nucleotides: TGTGCCAGCAGCCAAGATCTTGTGGGCGGGGGGGGAACCGGGGAGCTGTTTTTT.

This clonotype appeared a few times. The chain has TRBV20-1 and TRBJ2-7; 15 bases fit TRBD2. Losses at the gene ends were 4 bases for V and 2 bases for J; bases not matched to a gene: 9. CDR3 size: 17 residues. Germline loops: CDR1 DFQATT, CDR2 SNEGSKA (reference sequence). CDR3 bases: TGCAGTGCTACGGCCGCCGGGACTAGCGGGAGGCCCTACGAGCAGTACTTC. Its protein is CSATAAGTSGRPYEQYF.

This clonotype was found many times. The chain couples TRBV6-5 to TRBJ2-5; the match to TRBD1 covers 10 bases. CDR1 MNHEY and CDR2 SVGAGI come from the germline V gene. The CDR3 is made up of 17 amino acids. With V trimmed by 0 bases and J by 6 bases, 10 bases remained unmatched. CDR3 in amino acids: CASSYSAGTGVEKTQYF. In DNA form, the CDR3 reads TGTGCCAGCAGTTACTCGGCCGGGACAGGGGTCGAAAAGACCCAGTACTTC.

The chain is built from TRBV10-2 and TRBJ2-7, with a possible D match to TRBD1 (5 bases). Germline loops: CDR1 WSHSY, CDR2 SAAADI. The CDR3 contains 13 residues. The ends were cut back, 10 bases at V and 1 base at J, with 14 bases in the middle. CDR3 region: CAIPKTDSYEQYF. The CDR3 DNA is TGCGCCATTCCGAAGACAGATTCCTACGAGCAGTACTTC.

Details on this clonotype: Just one base apart from a much larger clone, this may be a read error. This chain links TRBV4-1 with TRBJ2-2; 7 bases fit TRBD1. Germline lookup yields CDR1 MGHRA and CDR2 YSYEKL. The CDR3 consists of 16 residues. DNA for the CDR3: TGCGCCAGCAGCCCTTGGACAGGCGCGAACACCGGGGAGCTGTCTTTT. Its protein product is CASSPWTGANTGELSF.

Of note for this clonotype: A read error is possible here, since a much larger clone lies one base away. V is TRBV5-6 and J is TRBJ1-5; D perhaps matches TRBD1 (6 bases). Germline V gives CDR1 SGHDT, CDR2 YYEEEE. The CDR3 is 13 residues long. The CDR3 DNA is TGTGCCGGCAGCATAATGACAGGTCAGCCCCAGCATTTT. This translates into CAGSIMTGQPQHF. The complete variable domain, with remaining parts taken from reference TRBV5-6 and TRBJ1-5, reads DAGVTQSPTHLIKTRGQQVTLRCSPKSGHDTVSWYQQALGQGPQFIFQYYEEEERQRGNFPDRFSGHQFPNYSSELNVNALLLGDSALYLCAGSIMTGQPQHFGDGTRLSIL.

This clonotype was detected many times. CDR3 nucleotide sequence: TGCAGTGCCCTCAGCGGGAGAGGGGACAATGAGCAGTTCTTC. This codes for CSALSGRGDNEQFF. This chain uses TRBV20-1 with TRBJ2-1, with 8 bases lining up with TRBD2. The CDR3 is 14 amino acids. The V gene's germline CDR1 is DFQATT and CDR2 SNEGSKA (reference sequence). V dropped 6 bases and J dropped 5; count of bases not matched to a gene: 9.

This clonotype appeared many times. The CDR3 coding sequence is TGTGCCAGCAGCTTGGGGGGAAGGCGGTCTGAGCAGTTCTTC. It encodes CASSLGGRRSEQFF. The chain has TRBV5-6 and TRBJ2-1; the D is unclear. Germline loops: CDR1 SGHDT, CDR2 YYEEEE. This CDR3 region has 14 residues. V lost 0 bases, J lost 9 bases, and 13 bases lay in between.

This rearrangement joins TRBV11-2 to TRBJ2-1, with TRBD2 as a possible D gene (6 bases). The V end lost 5 bases, the J end lost 3 bases, and 8 bases lay between the germline ends. Germline CDR1 and CDR2: SGHAT and FQNNGV. CDR3 length: 13 residues. Written as DNA, the CDR3 is TGTGCCAGCAGCCCTAGCGACTACAATGAGCAGTTCTTC. Translated, it gives CASSPSDYNEQFF.

This clonotype has at least ten counts. The V gene is TRBV7-2, the J gene TRBJ1-6; no clear D gene. V gave up 0 bases and J gave up 7 bases, with 10 bases separating them. The CDR3 is made up of 15 amino acids. CDR1 SGHTA and CDR2 FQGNSA come from the germline V gene. The CDR3 here is CASSLATLGNSPLHF. CDR3 DNA sequence: TGTGCCAGCAGCTTAGCGACTTTGGGGAATTCACCCCTCCACTTT.

This clonotype occurred many times. V gene TRBV12-3 or TRBV12-4 combines with J gene TRBJ1-5; 8 nucleotides line up with TRBD1. The CDR3 loop spans 14 amino acids. Trimming removed 8 bases from V and 1 base from J; junction bases left unmatched: 4. CDR3 loop: CASLQGGSNQPQHF. The CDR3, as DNA: TGTGCCAGCTTACAGGGGGGGAGCAATCAGCCCCAGCATTTT.

This clonotype was recorded at least ten times. This chain connects TRBV12-3 or TRBV12-4 to TRBJ1-5, with 8 bases identical to TRBD1. V shed 3 bases, J shed 7 bases, and the junction held 2 bases outside the gene matches. The CDR3 is 13 amino acids. CDR3 in DNA: TGTGCCAGCAGTTTGGACAGGGCCCAGCCCCAGCATTTT. Translation gives CASSLDRAQPQHF.

The table lists this clonotype with many counts. The chain is built from TRBV20-1 and TRBJ1-5, with 7 bases identical to TRBD1. Germline V gene sequence: CDR1 DFQATT, CDR2 SNEGSKA (reference sequence). The CDR3 spans 13 residues. J lost 6 bases, V lost 2 bases, and 4 bases had no gene match. CDR3 nucleotides: TGCAGTGCTAGAAAGACAGGGACTCAGCCCCAGCATTTT. Amino acid sequence: CSARKTGTQPQHF.

In this sample, this clonotype turned up many times. V and J are TRBV5-1 and TRBJ2-2; D is ambiguous. Trimming took off 2 bases at V and 6 bases at J, with 8 bases between the two ends. The CDR3 covers 13 residues. CDR1 and CDR2 from the germline V gene are SGHRS and YFSETQ. CDR3 DNA sequence: TGCGCCAGCAGCTTAGGAGCTGCCGGGGAGCTGTTTTTT. This codes for CASSLGAAGELFF.

This clonotype was detected ten times or more. This chain joins TRBV29-1 and TRBJ2-1, with D maybe TRBD1 (6 bases). This CDR3 comprises 15 residues. The germline V and J ends were trimmed by 1 base and 4 bases, with 14 bases remaining between them. Germline V gives CDR1 SQVTM, CDR2 ANQGSEA. For the CDR3, the DNA is TGCAGCGTTGAAGGAACAGGGAACATTTACAATGAGCAGTTCTTC. Amino acids: CSVEGTGNIYNEQFF.

In this sample, this clonotype turned up many times. V and J are TRBV11-2 and TRBJ1-1; D uncertain. Looked up from germline, CDR1 is SGHAT and CDR2 is FQNNGV. This CDR3 comprises 16 residues. V lost 1 base and J lost 2, with 14 bases in between. Here the CDR3 DNA reads TGTGCCAGCAGCTTAGGTGTCTTATCAGCCAACACTGAAGCTTTCTTT. Residues: CASSLGVLSANTEAFF.

This clonotype came up many times. This sequence joins TRBV30 and TRBJ1-4, with 9 bases fitting TRBD1. Losses at the gene ends were 7 bases for V and 7 bases for J; bases not matched to a gene: 19. In germline, CDR1 is GTSNPN, CDR2 SVGIG (reference sequence). CDR3 size: 17 residues. In nucleotides, the CDR3 is TGTGCCTTCGACACCGGGACAGGGATGGTTCGCGGTGAAAAACTGTTTTTT. Protein: CAFDTGTGMVRGEKLFF.

There are many counts of this clonotype. CDR3 in DNA: TGTGCCAGCAGTTCGTCCGGGACAGGGGGCGGTAGTCAGCCCCAGCATTTT. Its translation is CASSSSGTGGGSQPQHF. The chain has TRBV6-5 and TRBJ1-5, with TRBD1 identical over 12 bases. This CDR3 is built from 17 residues. The V and J ends lost 4 bases and 6 bases, in that order; junction bases with no gene match: 10. Germline V gene lookup returns CDR1 MNHEY and CDR2 SVGAGI.

There are many counts of this clonotype. The V call is TRBV4-1, the J call TRBJ2-1; the D is unclear. The CDR3 is 12 residues long. Germline CDR1 is MGHRA and CDR2 is YSYEKL. V was cut by 3 bases and J by 10 bases, with 10 bases left in between. The CDR3 nucleotides read TGCGCCAGCAGCCAGAGCTCTTGGGAGCAGTTCTTC. This sequence encodes CASSQSSWEQFF.

This clonotype has a handful of counts. This sequence joins TRBV5-6 and TRBJ2-1, with 8 bases identical to TRBD2. The CDR3 has 14 residues. Germline assignment: CDR1 SGHDT and CDR2 YYEEEE. V was pared by 1 base and J by 11 bases, with 8 bases of the junction left unmatched. CDR3 bases: TGTGCCAGCAGCTTGTCTGCTAGCGGGTACCAGCAGTTCTTC. Its translation: CASSLSASGYQQFF.

This clonotype was seen many times. V and J are TRBV27 and TRBJ1-4; 7 bases match TRBD1. The length of the CDR3 is 15 residues. Per germline, CDR1 MNHEY and CDR2 SMNVEV (reference sequence). Trimming at V came to 3 bases and at J to 8 bases, leaving 9 bases not matched to a gene. CDR3 residues: CASSLTGTDVEKLFF. The CDR3 DNA follows: TGTGCCAGCAGTTTGACCGGGACAGATGTGGAAAAACTGTTTTTT.

This clonotype was seen repeatedly, ten times or more. This chain uses TRBV18 with TRBJ2-7; D is ambiguous. Germline V lookup: CDR1 KGHSH, CDR2 LQKENI. CDR3 length: 12 residues. The V and J ends lost 8 bases and 4 bases respectively, with 12 bases between them. CDR3 sequence: CASSPPGYEQYF. CDR3 nucleotides: TGTGCCAGCAGTCCACCCGGGTACGAGCAGTACTTC.